The 21 T cell receptor beta chains reported below all come from one sample, sequenced in a study of shared clonotypes between healthy human individuals. The repertoire was sequenced with immunoSEQ multiplex PCR; TCRdb's copy has only in-frame clones and lacks some. Of about 2.3 million clones in the sample, just over 90% are singletons; the top ten hold about 0.41%. The sequenced sample consisted of naive CD4+ T cells from PBMCs. The subset: CD45RA+ positively selected. Receptors originate from a man aged 18 to 30 in good health. Some clones in this sample may be carry-over from other donors' samples.

In nucleotides, the CDR3 is TGTGCCAGCTCGCCAGGGAACATCATGAACACTGAAGCTTTCTTT. Translation gives CASSPGNIMNTEAFF. The chain uses TRBV18 and TRBJ1-1, with D perhaps TRBD1 (5 bases). Trimming pared 6 bases from V and 0 bases from J, leaving 14 bases between. Germline V gives CDR1 KGHSH, CDR2 LQKENI. CDR3 size: 15 residues. Supplemented by reference TRBV18 and TRBJ1-1, the full variable domain reads NAGVMQNPRHLVRRRGQEARLRCSPMKGHSHVYWYRQLPEEGLKFMVYLQKENIIDESGMPKERFSAEFPKEGPSILRIQQVVRGDSAAYFCASSPGNIMNTEAFFGQGTRLTVV.

The V gene is TRBV5-4, the J gene TRBJ2-3; D uncertain. Trimming shortened V by 3 bases and J by 5 bases, and 16 bases separated the two germline ends. This CDR3 has 15 residues. Germline assignment: CDR1 SGHNT and CDR2 YYREEE (reference sequence). CDR3: CASSSRVMSVDTQYF. The CDR3 DNA sequence: TGTGCCAGCAGCTCCCGGGTAATGAGTGTAGATACGCAGTATTTT.

The chain combines TRBV11-2 with TRBJ2-5; D uncertain. Germline CDR1 SGHAT, CDR2 FQNNGV. This CDR3 is built from 14 residues. Trimming took off 1 base at V and 1 base at J, with 7 bases between the two ends. The CDR3: CASSLGLFQETQYF. The DNA for the CDR3 is TGTGCCAGCAGCTTAGGTCTCTTCCAAGAGACCCAGTACTTC.

This rearrangement joins TRBV15 to TRBJ1-4, with D possibly matching TRBD1 (5 bases). The V end lost 0 bases, the J end lost 8 bases, and 10 bases lay between the germline ends. Germline CDR1 is LNHNV and CDR2 is YYDKDF (reference sequence). The CDR3 covers 14 residues. CDR3 coding DNA: TGTGCCACCAGCAGAGATGGGGCCATCGAAAAACTGTTTTTT. Translation gives CATSRDGAIEKLFF.

The V gene is TRBV5-1, the J gene TRBJ1-4, with 7 bases matching TRBD1. The germline V gene encodes CDR1 SGHRS and CDR2 YFSETQ. CDR3 size: 17 residues. Trimming removed 3 bases from V and 7 bases from J; junction bases left unmatched: 15. CDR3 bases: TGCGCCAGCAGCTCTGAGGGGGCGGCGGGCCCGTCTGAAAAACTGTTTTTT. Encoded protein: CASSSEGAAGPSEKLFF. Full variable domain (missing parts from reference TRBV5-1 and TRBJ1-4): KAGVTQTPRYLIKTRGQQVTLSCSPISGHRSVSWYQQTPGQGLQFLFEYFSETQRNKGNFPGRFSGRQFSNSRSEMNVSTLELGDSALYLCASSSEGAAGPSEKLFFGSGTQLSVL.

This chain joins TRBV9 and TRBJ2-7, with 7 bases lining up with TRBD1. After removal of 4 bases from V and 1 base from J, the junction contained 5 bases not matched to a gene. Per the germline V gene, CDR1 is SGDLS and CDR2 is YYNGEE. The CDR3 contains 14 residues. CDR3 amino acids: CASSPQGQSYEQYF. The CDR3 nucleotides read TGTGCCAGCAGCCCCCAGGGACAGTCCTACGAGCAGTACTTC. Full variable domain (rest looked up from reference TRBV9 and TRBJ2-7): DSGVTQTPKHLITATGQRVTLRCSPRSGDLSVYWYQQSLDQGLQFLIQYYNGEERAKGNILERFSAQQFPDLHSELNLSSLELGDSALYFCASSPQGQSYEQYFGPGTRLTVT.

The count of this clone is one. The sample has other DNA sequences that encode this CDR3 too. The V and J genes are TRBV5-4 and TRBJ2-1, with D unresolved. Between the trimmed V and J ends, which lost 0 bases and 0 bases, there was a span of 7 bases. The germline CDR1 and CDR2 sequences are SGHNT and YYREEE (reference sequence). The CDR3 is 15 amino acids. CDR3 sequence: CASSLDPSSYNEQFF. The CDR3 DNA is TGTGCCAGCAGCTTGGACCCGAGCTCCTACAATGAGCAGTTCTTC.

In its sample, this clone was seen once. Other DNA sequences in this sample translate to the same CDR3. This chain joins TRBV9 and TRBJ2-1, with 10 bases lining up with TRBD2. There are 16 residues in the CDR3. Germline values: CDR1 SGDLS, CDR2 YYNGEE. Unmatched junction bases numbered 4, after V lost 0 bases and J lost 4 bases. CDR3 sequence (DNA): TGTGCCAGCAGCGTAGGGGCTAGCGGGGGTTACAATGAGCAGTTCTTC. Its translation: CASSVGASGGYNEQFF.

V is TRBV29-1 and J is TRBJ2-3; tentatively, D is TRBD1 or TRBD2 (5 bases each). V gave up 3 bases and J gave up 10 bases, with 11 bases separating them. This CDR3 has 11 amino acids. The germline gives CDR1 SQVTM, CDR2 ANQGSEA. CDR3 DNA sequence: TGCAGCGTTGATGGGGGTTCTGCGCAGTATTTT. As protein: CSVDGGSAQYF.

The chain recombines TRBV5-1 with TRBJ1-1; 7 bases are a match to TRBD1. The V gene end was trimmed by 4 bases and the J gene end by 3 bases; junction bases not matched to a gene: 9. This CDR3 region has 15 residues. Germline V gives CDR1 SGHRS, CDR2 YFSETQ. Here the CDR3 reads CASSLGGTDYTEAFF. The CDR3 nucleotides read TGCGCCAGCAGCCTCGGCGGGACAGACTACACTGAAGCTTTCTTT.

The V and J genes are TRBV5-6 and TRBJ1-1; D may be TRBD1 (5 bases). This CDR3 region has 14 residues. Trimming took 2 bases from V and 3 from J, leaving 11 bases between them. Germline V gives CDR1 SGHDT, CDR2 YYEEEE. The CDR3 region is CASSFLGRDTEAFF. In DNA form, the CDR3 reads TGTGCCAGCAGCTTCCTGGGACGGGACACTGAAGCTTTCTTT.

The chain joins TRBV28 to TRBJ1-5, with D possibly being TRBD1 (5 bases). CDR3 length equals 14 residues. The V and J ends lost 10 bases and 3 bases respectively, with 16 bases between them. Germline V gives CDR1 MDHEN, CDR2 SYDVKM. CDR3 residues: CATLWGTVNQPQHF. The DNA of the CDR3 is TGTGCCACCCTATGGGGGACGGTCAATCAGCCCCAGCATTTT. Together with reference TRBV28 and TRBJ1-5, the CDR3 gives the full variable domain: DVKVTQSSRYLVKRTGEKVFLECVQDMDHENMFWYRQDPGLGLRLIYFSYDVKMKEKGDIPEGYSVSREKKERFSLILESASTNQTSMYLCATLWGTVNQPQHFGDGTRLSIL.

The chain has TRBV6-6 and TRBJ2-7, with a tentative D call TRBD2 (5 bases). The CDR3 runs to 12 residues. V was pared by 5 bases and J by 9 bases, with 14 bases between. CDR1 and CDR2 from the germline V gene are MNHNY and SVGAGI (reference sequence). As DNA, the CDR3 is TGTGCCAGCAGTGGGGAAGGAGGAAGGCAGTACTTC. Protein sequence: CASSGEGGRQYF.

This clone was counted a single time. The chain carries TRBV19 and TRBJ2-2; possibly TRBD1 for D (7 bases). This CDR3 has 16 amino acids. In germline, CDR1 is LNHDA, CDR2 SQIVND (reference sequence). Trimming cost V 4 bases and J 1 base, with 13 bases left between them. The CDR3: CASSTRQGGNTGELFF. CDR3 coding DNA: TGTGCCAGTAGTACTCGACAGGGAGGGAACACCGGGGAGCTGTTTTTT. Complete variable domain (other parts from reference TRBV19 and TRBJ2-2): DGGITQSPKYLFRKEGQNVTLSCEQNLNHDAMYWYRQDPGQGLRLIYYSQIVNDFQKGDIAEGYSVSREKKESFPLTVTSAQKNPTAFYLCASSTRQGGNTGELFFGEGSRLTVL.

Concerning this clone itself: Other nucleotide sequences in the sample specify the same CDR3. The chain joins TRBV4-2 to TRBJ2-7; no clear D. The CDR3 covers 13 residues. Germline CDR1 and CDR2: LGHNA and YNFKEQ. Trimming pared 1 base from V and 4 bases from J, leaving 8 bases between. CDR3 amino acids: CASSQVGGYEQYF. The CDR3 DNA reads TGTGCCAGCAGCCAAGTCGGTGGATACGAGCAGTACTTC.

The gene calls are TRBV5-1 and TRBJ2-2; D may correspond to TRBD1 or TRBD2 (5 bases each). Germline lookup yields CDR1 SGHRS and CDR2 YFSETQ. The CDR3 is 15 residues long. The V and J ends lost 0 bases and 3 bases respectively, with 9 bases between them. CDR3 region: CASSLALGDTGELFF. CDR3 coding DNA: TGCGCCAGCAGCTTGGCCCTGGGGGACACCGGGGAGCTGTTTTTT. Filled out from reference TRBV5-1 and TRBJ2-2, the complete variable domain reads KAGVTQTPRYLIKTRGQQVTLSCSPISGHRSVSWYQQTPGQGLQFLFEYFSETQRNKGNFPGRFSGRQFSNSRSEMNVSTLELGDSALYLCASSLALGDTGELFFGEGSRLTVL.

This chain links TRBV18 with TRBJ2-3, with 11 positions matching TRBD2. This CDR3 has 16 amino acids. Germline CDR1 reads KGHSH; CDR2 reads LQKENI. J gave up 4 bases and V 6 bases, and 9 bases lay outside the gene matches. CDR3 residues: CASSPLLAGVSDTQYF. For the CDR3, the DNA is TGTGCCAGCTCTCCTCTACTAGCGGGAGTGTCAGATACGCAGTATTTT.

V usage is TRBV5-1 and J usage is TRBJ1-5, with 8 bases fitting TRBD1. J lost 6 bases, V lost 0 bases, and 2 bases had no gene match. Germline CDR1 SGHRS, CDR2 YFSETQ. The CDR3 sequence is 14 residues long. The CDR3, as DNA: TGCGCCAGCAGCTTGGCAGGGGGCCTTCAGCCCCAGCATTTT. Translating it yields CASSLAGGLQPQHF.

CDR3 coding DNA: TGTGCCAGCAGCGTCGCCGGGGGCCGGGAGCAGTACTTC. Its protein is CASSVAGGREQYF. The V call is TRBV6-1, the J call TRBJ2-7, with D possibly being TRBD1 or TRBD2 (6 bases each). Germline V gene sequence: CDR1 MNHNS, CDR2 SASEGT. The germline V and J ends were trimmed by 6 bases and 7 bases, with 16 bases remaining between them. The CDR3 is made up of 13 amino acids.

The chain couples TRBV11-2 to TRBJ1-2, with 8 positions matching TRBD1. Germline loops: CDR1 SGHAT, CDR2 FQNNGV. The CDR3 totals 13 residues. Trimming cost V 6 bases and J 9 bases; bases outside gene matches: 9. CDR3 in DNA: TGTGCCAGCAGTCTAGGGGACAGGACTCGCTACACCTTC. This encodes CASSLGDRTRYTF. Drawing the rest from reference TRBV11-2 and TRBJ1-2, the complete variable domain is EAGVAQSPRYKIIEKRQSVAFWCNPISGHATLYWYQQILGQGPKLLIQFQNNGVVDDSQLPKDRFSAERLKGVDSTLKIQPAKLEDSAVYLCASSLGDRTRYTFGSGTRLTVV.

CDR3 residues: CASSVGLAEGGEQYF. CDR3 DNA sequence: TGCGCCAGCAGCGTGGGGCTCGCCGAAGGAGGGGAGCAGTACTTC. The chain combines TRBV5-1 with TRBJ2-7, with D maybe TRBD2 (6 bases). The CDR3 covers 15 residues. V lost 4 bases to trimming and J lost 7 bases, with 21 bases between them. From germline, CDR1 is SGHRS and CDR2 YFSETQ. The full variable domain, with the rest looked up from reference TRBV5-1 and TRBJ2-7, is KAGVTQTPRYLIKTRGQQVTLSCSPISGHRSVSWYQQTPGQGLQFLFEYFSETQRNKGNFPGRFSGRQFSNSRSEMNVSTLELGDSALYLCASSVGLAEGGEQYFGPGTRLTVT.